Sequencing of this TCR beta chain was carried out in a study of CD8+ T cells in alopecia areata. Overall study results and limits: Clonality in lesional scalp, especially alopecia totalis/universalis, exceeded that of normal scalp.

Reverse transcribed after extraction, RNA yielded cDNA as the sequencing template. The data were produced by immunoSEQ multiplex PCR, yet TCRdb's version contains in-frame clones alone and is incomplete. In the table there are over 100,000 clones, about 50% of which are singletons. Concerning this clone itself: Its antigen is not identified.

Between the trimmed V and J ends, which lost 2 bases and 6 bases, there was a span of 12 bases. CDR1 and CDR2 from the germline V gene are GTSNPN and SVGIG (reference sequence). The CDR3 length is 13 residues. The chain uses TRBV30 and TRBJ2-3; the D gene is possibly TRBD2 (5 bases). This receptor was identified in a human donor with alopecia areata. Sequencing was performed on CD8+ T cells sorted from blood, taken at week 0. The CDR3 DNA reads TGTGCCTGGAGTTGGGCCTCGGGGGATACGCAGTATTTT. It encodes CAWSWASGDTQYF.